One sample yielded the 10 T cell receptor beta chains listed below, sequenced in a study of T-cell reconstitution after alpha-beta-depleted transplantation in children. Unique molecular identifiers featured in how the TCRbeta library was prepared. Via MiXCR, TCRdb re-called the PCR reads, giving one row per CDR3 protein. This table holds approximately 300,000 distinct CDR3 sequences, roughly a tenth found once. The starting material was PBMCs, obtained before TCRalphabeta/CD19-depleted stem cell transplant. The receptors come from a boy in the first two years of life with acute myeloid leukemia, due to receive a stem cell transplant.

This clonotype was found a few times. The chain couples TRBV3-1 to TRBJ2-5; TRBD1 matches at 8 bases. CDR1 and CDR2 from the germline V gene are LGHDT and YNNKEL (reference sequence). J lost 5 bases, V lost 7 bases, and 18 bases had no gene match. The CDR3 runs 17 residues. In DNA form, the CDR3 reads TGTGCCAGCACCCTTGGTCCCTTGACAGGGGATGGGGAGACCCAGTACTTC. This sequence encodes CASTLGPLTGDGETQYF.

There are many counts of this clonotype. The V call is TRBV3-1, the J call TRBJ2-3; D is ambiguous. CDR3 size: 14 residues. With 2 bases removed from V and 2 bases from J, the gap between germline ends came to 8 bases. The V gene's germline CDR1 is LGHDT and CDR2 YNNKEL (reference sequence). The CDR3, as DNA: TGTGCCAGCAGCCAAAGGCGGACCACAGATACGCAGTATTTT. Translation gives CASSQRRTTDTQYF.

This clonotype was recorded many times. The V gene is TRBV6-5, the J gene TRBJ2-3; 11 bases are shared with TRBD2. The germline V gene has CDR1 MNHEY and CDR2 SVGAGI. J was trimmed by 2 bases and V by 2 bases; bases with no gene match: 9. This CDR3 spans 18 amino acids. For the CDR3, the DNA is TGTGCCAGCAGTTACACTCGGCTAGCGGGGGGCTACACAGATACGCAGTATTTT. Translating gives CASSYTRLAGGYTDTQYF.

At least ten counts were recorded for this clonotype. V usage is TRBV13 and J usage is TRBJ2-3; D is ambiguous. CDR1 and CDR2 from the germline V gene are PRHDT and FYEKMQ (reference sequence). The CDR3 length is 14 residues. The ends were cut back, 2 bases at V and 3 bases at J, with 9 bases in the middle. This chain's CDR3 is CASSLIGQTDTQYF. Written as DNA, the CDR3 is TGTGCCAGCAGCTTAATAGGCCAGACAGATACGCAGTATTTT.

CDR3 loop: CASSIERGMSTDTQYF. CDR3 DNA sequence: TGTGCCAGCAGCATCGAGCGGGGGATGAGCACAGATACGCAGTATTTT. This chain connects TRBV12-3 or TRBV12-4 to TRBJ2-3; 8 nucleotides line up with TRBD2. The CDR3 consists of 16 residues. V dropped 6 bases and J dropped 0; count of bases not matched to a gene: 8.

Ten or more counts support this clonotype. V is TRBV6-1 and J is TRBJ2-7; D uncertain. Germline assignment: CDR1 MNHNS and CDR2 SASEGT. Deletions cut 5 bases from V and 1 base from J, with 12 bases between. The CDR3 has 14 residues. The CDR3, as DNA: TGTGCCAGCAGTAATCGGCGAACGTCCTACGAGCAGTACTTC. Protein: CASSNRRTSYEQYF.

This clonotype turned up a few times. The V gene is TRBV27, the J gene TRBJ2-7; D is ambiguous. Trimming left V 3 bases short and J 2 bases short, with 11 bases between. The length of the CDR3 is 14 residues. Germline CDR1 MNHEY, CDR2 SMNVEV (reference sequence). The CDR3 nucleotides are TGTGCCAGCAGTTTTGGCGACCGACCCTACGAGCAGTACTTC. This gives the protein CASSFGDRPYEQYF.

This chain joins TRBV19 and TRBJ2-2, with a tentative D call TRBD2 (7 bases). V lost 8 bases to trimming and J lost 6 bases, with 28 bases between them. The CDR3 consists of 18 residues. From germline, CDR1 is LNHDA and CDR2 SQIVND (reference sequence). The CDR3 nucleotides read TGTGCCAGTCTGGGGACGAGGAGGGGGAGACTAGCCCCCGGGGAGCTGTTTTTT. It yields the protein CASLGTRRGRLAPGELFF. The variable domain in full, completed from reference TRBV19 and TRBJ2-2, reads DGGITQSPKYLFRKEGQNVTLSCEQNLNHDAMYWYRQDPGQGLRLIYYSQIVNDFQKGDIAEGYSVSREKKESFPLTVTSAQKNPTAFYLCASLGTRRGRLAPGELFFGEGSRLTVL.

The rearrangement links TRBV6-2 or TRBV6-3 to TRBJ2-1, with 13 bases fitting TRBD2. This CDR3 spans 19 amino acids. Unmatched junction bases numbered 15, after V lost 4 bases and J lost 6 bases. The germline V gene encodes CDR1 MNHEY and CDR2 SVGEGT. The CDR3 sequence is CASSSPSILLAGGINEQFF. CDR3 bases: TGTGCCAGCAGTTCACCGAGTATTTTACTAGCGGGGGGGATCAATGAGCAGTTCTTC.

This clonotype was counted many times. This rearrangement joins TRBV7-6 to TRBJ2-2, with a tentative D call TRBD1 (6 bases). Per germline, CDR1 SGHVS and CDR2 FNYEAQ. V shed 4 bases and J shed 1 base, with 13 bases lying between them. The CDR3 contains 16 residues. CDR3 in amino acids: CASSSTRGRNTGELFF. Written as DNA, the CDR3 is TGTGCCAGCAGCTCTACCAGGGGACGGAACACCGGGGAGCTGTTTTTT.